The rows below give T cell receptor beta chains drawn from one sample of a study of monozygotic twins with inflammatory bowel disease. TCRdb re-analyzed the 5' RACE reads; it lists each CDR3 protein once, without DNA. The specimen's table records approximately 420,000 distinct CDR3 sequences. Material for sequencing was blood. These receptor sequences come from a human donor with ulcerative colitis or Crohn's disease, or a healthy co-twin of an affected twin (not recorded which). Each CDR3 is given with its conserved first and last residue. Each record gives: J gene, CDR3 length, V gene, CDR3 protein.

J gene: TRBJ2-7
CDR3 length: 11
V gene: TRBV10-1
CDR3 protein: CASSGRDELYF

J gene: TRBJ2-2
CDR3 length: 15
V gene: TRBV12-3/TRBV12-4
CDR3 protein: CASSTGSLNTGELFF

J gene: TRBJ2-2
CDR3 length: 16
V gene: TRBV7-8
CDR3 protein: CASSFMWGGNTGELFF

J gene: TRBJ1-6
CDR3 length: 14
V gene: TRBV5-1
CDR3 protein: CASSFTPYNSPLHF

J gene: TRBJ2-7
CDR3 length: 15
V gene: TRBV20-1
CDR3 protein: CSARDLAGGENEQYF

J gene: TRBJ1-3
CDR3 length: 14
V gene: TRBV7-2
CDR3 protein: CASSLGGQAYTIYF

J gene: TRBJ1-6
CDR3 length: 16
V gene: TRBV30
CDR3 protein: CAWSVRGAQVTSPLHF

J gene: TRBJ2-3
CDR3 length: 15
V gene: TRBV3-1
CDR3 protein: CASSHPSGGVDTQYF

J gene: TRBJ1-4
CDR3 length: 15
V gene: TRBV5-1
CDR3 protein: CASSLALGFNEKLFF

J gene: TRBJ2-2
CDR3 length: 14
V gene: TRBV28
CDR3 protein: CASRRPANTGELFF

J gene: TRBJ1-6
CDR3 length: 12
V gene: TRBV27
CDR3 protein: CASSPSGSPLHF

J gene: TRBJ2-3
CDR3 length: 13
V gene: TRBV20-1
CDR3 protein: CSARGVSTDTQYF

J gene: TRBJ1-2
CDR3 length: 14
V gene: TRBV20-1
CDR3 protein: CSAQGMGADYGYTF

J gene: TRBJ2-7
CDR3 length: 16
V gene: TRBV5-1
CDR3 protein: CASTGTLPGSPYEQYF

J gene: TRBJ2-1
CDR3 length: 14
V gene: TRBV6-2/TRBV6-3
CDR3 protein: CASMGSGNYNEQFF

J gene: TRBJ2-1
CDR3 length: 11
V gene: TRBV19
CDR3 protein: CASSMAGPQFF

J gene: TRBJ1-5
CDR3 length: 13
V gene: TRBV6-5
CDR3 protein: CASSYSIGEPQHF

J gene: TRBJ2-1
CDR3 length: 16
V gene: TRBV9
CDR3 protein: CASSGVNRGPHNEQFF

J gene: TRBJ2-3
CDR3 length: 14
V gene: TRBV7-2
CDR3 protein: CASSLTAVSSAQYF

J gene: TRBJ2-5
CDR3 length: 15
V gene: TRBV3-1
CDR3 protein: CASSRYSRGGETQYF

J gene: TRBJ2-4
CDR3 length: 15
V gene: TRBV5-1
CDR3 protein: CASSDSTSGKNIQYF

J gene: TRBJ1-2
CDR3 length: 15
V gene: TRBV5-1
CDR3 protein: CASSSGTVSNYGYTF

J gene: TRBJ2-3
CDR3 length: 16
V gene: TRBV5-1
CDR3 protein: CASSSDLAGVTDTQYF

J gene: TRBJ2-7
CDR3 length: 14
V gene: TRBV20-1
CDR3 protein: CSAATSGSAYEQYF

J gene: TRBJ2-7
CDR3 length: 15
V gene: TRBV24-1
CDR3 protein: CATSDSVLGAGEQYF

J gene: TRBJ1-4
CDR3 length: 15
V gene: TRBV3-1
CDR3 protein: CASSQDRRRNEKLFF

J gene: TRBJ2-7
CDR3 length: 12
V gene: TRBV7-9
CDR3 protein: CASNTGSDEQYF